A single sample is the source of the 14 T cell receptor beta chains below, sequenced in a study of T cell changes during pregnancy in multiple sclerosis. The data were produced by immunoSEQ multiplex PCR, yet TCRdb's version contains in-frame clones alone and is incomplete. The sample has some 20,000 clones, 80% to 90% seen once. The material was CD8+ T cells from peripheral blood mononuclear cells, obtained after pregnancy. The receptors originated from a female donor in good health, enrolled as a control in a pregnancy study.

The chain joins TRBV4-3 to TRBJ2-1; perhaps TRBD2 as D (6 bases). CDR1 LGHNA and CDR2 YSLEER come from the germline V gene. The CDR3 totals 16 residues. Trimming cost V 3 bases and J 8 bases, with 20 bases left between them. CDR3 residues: CASSQLTGIPGDEQFF. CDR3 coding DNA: TGCGCCAGCAGCCAGCTAACGGGGATACCGGGGGATGAGCAGTTCTTC.

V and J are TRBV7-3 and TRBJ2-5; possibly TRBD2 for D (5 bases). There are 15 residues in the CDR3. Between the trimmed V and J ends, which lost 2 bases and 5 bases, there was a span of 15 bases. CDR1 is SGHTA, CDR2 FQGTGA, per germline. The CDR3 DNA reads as TGTGCCAGCAGCTTAGGGTTAGGACTTGGGGAGACCCAGTACTTC. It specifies CASSLGLGLGETQYF.

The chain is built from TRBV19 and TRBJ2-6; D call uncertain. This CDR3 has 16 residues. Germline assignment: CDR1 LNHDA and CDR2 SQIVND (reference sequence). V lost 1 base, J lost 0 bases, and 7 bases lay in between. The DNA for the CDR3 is TGTGCCAGTAGTATAGTAGAGCTCTCTGGGGCCAACGTCCTGACTTTC. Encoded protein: CASSIVELSGANVLTF.

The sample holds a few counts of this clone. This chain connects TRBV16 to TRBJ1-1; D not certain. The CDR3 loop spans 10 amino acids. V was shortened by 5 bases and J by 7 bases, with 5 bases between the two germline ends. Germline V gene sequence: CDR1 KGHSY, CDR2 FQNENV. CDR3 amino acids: CASSNFEAFF. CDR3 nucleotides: TGTGCCAGCAGCAACTTTGAAGCTTTCTTT.

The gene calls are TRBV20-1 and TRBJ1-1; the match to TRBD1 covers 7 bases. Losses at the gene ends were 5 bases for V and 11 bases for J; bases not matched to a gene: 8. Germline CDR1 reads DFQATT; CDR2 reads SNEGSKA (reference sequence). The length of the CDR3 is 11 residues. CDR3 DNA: TGCAGTGCTCCAACGACAGGGATGGCTTTCTTT. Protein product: CSAPTTGMAFF.

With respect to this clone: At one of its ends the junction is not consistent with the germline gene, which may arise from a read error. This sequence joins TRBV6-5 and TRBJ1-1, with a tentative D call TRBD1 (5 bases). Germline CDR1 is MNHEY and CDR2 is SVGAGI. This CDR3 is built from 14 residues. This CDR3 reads CASNYLLGGTEAFF. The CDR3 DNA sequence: TGTGCCAGCAATTACCTCCTGGGGGGCACTGAAGCTTTCTTT.

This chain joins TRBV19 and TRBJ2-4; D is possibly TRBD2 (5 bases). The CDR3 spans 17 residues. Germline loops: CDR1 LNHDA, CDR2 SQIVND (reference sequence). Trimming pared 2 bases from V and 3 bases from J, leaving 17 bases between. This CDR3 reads CASSILPAVGDKNIQYF. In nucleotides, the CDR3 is TGTGCCAGTAGTATACTCCCGGCAGTCGGGGACAAAAACATTCAGTACTTC. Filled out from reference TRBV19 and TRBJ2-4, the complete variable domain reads DGGITQSPKYLFRKEGQNVTLSCEQNLNHDAMYWYRQDPGQGLRLIYYSQIVNDFQKGDIAEGYSVSREKKESFPLTVTSAQKNPTAFYLCASSILPAVGDKNIQYFGAGTRLSVL.

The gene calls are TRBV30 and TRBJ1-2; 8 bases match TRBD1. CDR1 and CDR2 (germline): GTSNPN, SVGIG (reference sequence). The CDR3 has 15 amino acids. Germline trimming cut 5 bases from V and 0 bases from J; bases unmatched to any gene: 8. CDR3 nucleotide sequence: TGTGCCTGGTCGGGACAGGCAACGACTAACTATGGCTACACCTTC. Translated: CAWSGQATTNYGYTF.

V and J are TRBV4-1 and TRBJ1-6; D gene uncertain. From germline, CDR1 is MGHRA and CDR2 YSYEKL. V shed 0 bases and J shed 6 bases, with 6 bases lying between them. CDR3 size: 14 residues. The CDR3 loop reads CASSQDPSNSPLHF. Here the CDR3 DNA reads TGCGCCAGCAGCCAAGATCCCAGTAATTCACCCCTCCACTTT.

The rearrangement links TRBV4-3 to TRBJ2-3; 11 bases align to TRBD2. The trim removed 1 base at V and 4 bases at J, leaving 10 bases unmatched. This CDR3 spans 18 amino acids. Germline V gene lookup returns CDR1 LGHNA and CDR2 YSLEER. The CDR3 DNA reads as TGCGCCAGCAGCCAAGCTGGGGTAGCGGGGGGGCCAGCAGATACGCAGTATTTT. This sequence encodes CASSQAGVAGGPADTQYF.

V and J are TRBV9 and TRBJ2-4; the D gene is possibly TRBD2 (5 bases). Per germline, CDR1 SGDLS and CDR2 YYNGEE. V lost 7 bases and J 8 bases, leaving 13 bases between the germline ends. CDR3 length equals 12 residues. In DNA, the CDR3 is TGTGCCAGCTCTCCGTTCGGGGACATTCAGTACTTC. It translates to CASSPFGDIQYF.

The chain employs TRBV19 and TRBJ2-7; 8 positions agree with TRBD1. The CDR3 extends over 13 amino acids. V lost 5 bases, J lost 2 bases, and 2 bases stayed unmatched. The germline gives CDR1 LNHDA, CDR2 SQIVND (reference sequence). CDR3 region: CASSSDRAYEQYF. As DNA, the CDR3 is TGTGCCAGTAGTTCGGACAGGGCCTACGAGCAGTACTTC.

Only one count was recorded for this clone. The CDR3 here is CASSLRGGVNTEAFF. CDR3 nucleotide sequence: TGTGCCAGCAGCTTACGGGGAGGGGTGAACACTGAAGCTTTCTTT. The chain carries TRBV7-9 and TRBJ1-1; tentatively, D is TRBD1 (5 bases). This CDR3 has 15 residues. Germline-derived CDR1 and CDR2 are SEHNR and FQNEAQ (reference sequence). Trimming took off 2 bases at V and 0 bases at J, with 10 bases between the two ends.

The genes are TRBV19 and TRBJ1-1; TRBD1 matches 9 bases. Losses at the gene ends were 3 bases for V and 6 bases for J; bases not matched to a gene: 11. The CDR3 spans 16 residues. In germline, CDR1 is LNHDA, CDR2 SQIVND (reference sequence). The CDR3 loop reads CASSIEDGQGSAEAFF. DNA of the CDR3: TGTGCCAGTAGTATCGAAGATGGACAGGGGAGCGCTGAAGCTTTCTTT.